The T cell receptor beta chain described here comes from a study of blood T cell repertoires in COVID-19. Clones were read by immunoSEQ multiplex PCR, and TCRdb kept only the in-frame ones, dropping some. The sample has 95,000 to 150,000 clones, 85% to 90% seen once. The germline CDR1 and CDR2 sequences are SGHNT and YYREEE (reference sequence). The CDR3 contains 16 residues. V was pared by 1 base and J by 7 bases, with 9 bases of the junction left unmatched. V and J are TRBV5-4 and TRBJ2-1; 9 nucleotides line up with TRBD2. The sequenced sample consisted of peripheral blood. This TCR was recovered from a woman older than 75 with acute or convalescent COVID-19. The CDR3 bases are TGTGCCAGCAGCTTGCAAGCGGGGGGCAGTGTAAATGAGCAGTTCTTC. Translated, it gives CASSLQAGGSVNEQFF.